The 19 T cell receptor beta chains reported below all come from one sample, sequenced in a study of T cells in Graves' hyperthyroidism and ophthalmopathy. Template material for amplifying TCR beta CDR3 regions consisted of RNA transcripts. First-round RT-PCR of the TCR CDR3 relied on the HTBI primer set. TCRdb processed the multiplex PCR reads anew with MiXCR; each CDR3 protein has one entry. The sample contains 530,000 or so distinct CDR3 sequences, roughly 17% of which appear only once. Specimen: blood. The receptors shown here come from a woman aged 18-29 years with Graves' ophthalmopathy.

This clonotype appeared a few times. The genes are TRBV27 and TRBJ2-7; 9 nucleotides match TRBD2. With V trimmed by 1 base and J by 6 bases, 10 bases remained unmatched. The CDR3 totals 16 residues. Germline CDR1 is MNHEY and CDR2 is SMNVEV (reference sequence). The CDR3 reads CASSLYSGGYKSEQYF. The CDR3 bases are TGTGCCAGCAGTTTATACAGCGGGGGGTATAAATCCGAGCAGTACTTC.

This clonotype was detected a few times. V usage is TRBV29-1 and J usage is TRBJ2-2; 9 nucleotides line up with TRBD2. Germline values: CDR1 SQVTM, CDR2 ANQGSEA. This CDR3 has 16 amino acids. The J segment lost 0 bases and the V segment lost 1 base, leaving 3 bases of the junction unmatched. Here the CDR3 reads CSVEAASGTNTGELFF. CDR3 DNA: TGCAGCGTTGAAGCTGCTAGCGGGACGAACACCGGGGAGCTGTTTTTT.

This clonotype was seen repeatedly, ten times or more. The rearrangement joins TRBV20-1 to TRBJ2-1; either TRBD1 or TRBD2 may supply D (5 bases each). CDR3 size: 14 residues. The V gene lost 0 bases and the J gene lost 9 bases, with 15 bases spanning the gap. Germline V gene sequence: CDR1 DFQATT, CDR2 SNEGSKA (reference sequence). The chain's CDR3 is CSARERAGGLEQFF. CDR3 coding DNA: TGCAGTGCTAGAGAAAGGGCTGGGGGTCTTGAGCAGTTCTTC.

This clonotype showed up just a few times. V gene TRBV20-1 combines with J gene TRBJ1-5; 9 nucleotides line up with TRBD1. CDR3 length equals 14 residues. Unmatched junction bases numbered 5, after V lost 5 bases and J lost 3 bases. Germline lookup yields CDR1 DFQATT and CDR2 SNEGSKA (reference sequence). CDR3: CSAHRGPYNQPQHF. The DNA for the CDR3 is TGCAGTGCTCACAGGGGGCCCTACAATCAGCCCCAGCATTTT.

This clonotype was recorded at least ten times. CDR3 sequence reads: CASSPRQGLEAFF. The CDR3, as DNA: TGTGCCAGCAGCCCTAGACAGGGACTTGAAGCTTTCTTT. The rearrangement uses TRBV12-3 or TRBV12-4 and TRBJ1-1, with TRBD1 matching over 7 bases. The CDR3 is 13 amino acids. V shed 6 bases, J shed 7 bases, and the junction held 8 bases outside the gene matches.

This clonotype occurred many times. The chain links TRBV13 to TRBJ2-3; D uncertain. Trimming shortened V by 5 bases and J by 2 bases, and 2 bases separated the two germline ends. Germline V gene data show CDR1 as PRHDT and CDR2 as FYEKMQ (reference sequence). The CDR3 consists of 11 residues. CDR3 loop: CASSDTDTQYF. The CDR3, as DNA: TGTGCCAGCAGCGACACAGATACGCAGTATTTT. The full variable domain, rest sourced from reference TRBV13 and TRBJ2-3, is AAGVIQSPRHLIKEKRETATLKCYPIPRHDTVYWYQQGPGQDPQFLISFYEKMQSDKGSIPDRFSAQQFSDYHSELNMSSLELGDSALYFCASSDTDTQYFGPGTRLTVL.

In regard to this clonotype: A junction boundary mismatches the germline segment, possibly from a read error. The CDR3 is CASSQGTGNQPEHF. DNA of the CDR3: TGTGCCAGCAGTCAAGGGACAGGGAATCAGCCCGAGCATTTT. The chain recombines TRBV2 with TRBJ1-5; TRBD1 aligns across 9 bases. CDR1 is SNHLY and CDR2 is FYNNEI in the germline V gene. CDR3 length: 14 residues.

There are many counts of this clonotype. The rearrangement joins TRBV7-9 to TRBJ1-5; 9 bases are shared with TRBD1. The V segment lost 1 base and the J segment 6 bases; nucleotides outside the gene matches: 13. The CDR3 spans 18 residues. The germline V gene encodes CDR1 SEHNR and CDR2 FQNEAQ (reference sequence). The CDR3 nucleotides read TGTGCCAGCAGCTTAGTATTGGGGCTGGGACAGGGCGGTCAGCCCCAGCATTTT. The encoded protein is CASSLVLGLGQGGQPQHF.

The chain recombines TRBV12-3 or TRBV12-4 with TRBJ2-5; 7 bases line up with TRBD1. V lost 6 bases, J lost 4 bases, and 5 bases stayed unmatched. This CDR3 comprises 13 residues. In nucleotides, the CDR3 is TGTGCCAGCAGGCGCAACAGGGGAGAGACCCAGTACTTC. Amino acid sequence: CASRRNRGETQYF.

The genes are TRBV5-1 and TRBJ2-2; 10 bases agree with TRBD1. The germline gives CDR1 SGHRS, CDR2 YFSETQ. V lost 4 bases, J lost 4 bases, and 13 bases stayed unmatched. The CDR3 has 18 residues. The CDR3 sequence: CASSGTGATTGGTGELFF. CDR3 nucleotide sequence: TGCGCCAGCAGCGGGACAGGGGCCACCACCGGGGGCACCGGGGAGCTGTTTTTT.

This clonotype has only a few counts. V usage is TRBV6-1 and J usage is TRBJ1-5; D call uncertain. V dropped 3 bases and J dropped 7 bases, with 19 bases sitting between them. Per the germline V gene, CDR1 is MNHNS and CDR2 is SASEGT. The CDR3 contains 16 residues. The CDR3 sequence is CASSDEDVLVGQPQHF. The CDR3, as DNA: TGTGCCAGCAGTGATGAGGACGTGCTCGTCGGCCAGCCCCAGCATTTT.

The chain couples TRBV6-1 to TRBJ1-4; D perhaps matches TRBD1 (5 bases). The CDR3 extends over 16 amino acids. Germline V gene sequence: CDR1 MNHNS, CDR2 SASEGT. V was pared by 5 bases and J by 3 bases, with 16 bases between. CDR3 region: CASSLWQGSSNEKLFF. CDR3 bases: TGTGCCAGCAGTCTCTGGCAGGGAAGCTCTAATGAAAAACTGTTTTTT.

Ten or more counts support this clonotype. This chain connects TRBV2 to TRBJ1-1, with 9 positions matching TRBD1. Germline values: CDR1 SNHLY, CDR2 FYNNEI. This CDR3 is 11 amino acids long. With 6 bases clipped from V and 11 bases from J, the junction kept 4 bases outside the gene matches. CDR3 in amino acids: CASRYRGPAFF. As DNA, the CDR3 is TGTGCCAGCAGGTACAGGGGGCCCGCTTTCTTT.

The genes are TRBV27 and TRBJ1-4; 10 bases line up with TRBD1. The germline gives CDR1 MNHEY, CDR2 SMNVEV (reference sequence). The CDR3 covers 17 residues. V lost 7 bases, J lost 3 bases, and 11 bases stayed unmatched. The CDR3 protein is CASTGTGEPPANEKLFF. CDR3 bases: TGTGCCAGCACCGGGACAGGGGAGCCTCCGGCTAATGAAAAACTGTTTTTT.

This clonotype was picked up many times. The chain combines TRBV7-3 with TRBJ1-1; no clear D gene. V was cut by 2 bases and J by 0 bases, with 13 bases left in between. This CDR3 spans 16 amino acids. In germline, CDR1 is SGHTA, CDR2 FQGTGA. This CDR3 is CASSLSGRLMNTEAFF. The CDR3 bases are TGTGCCAGCAGCTTATCTGGGCGGCTAATGAACACTGAAGCTTTCTTT.

On this clonotype itself: This may come from a read error, since a much larger clone is one base off. The chain uses TRBV11-2 and TRBJ2-7; D assignment may be TRBD1 or TRBD2 (5 bases each). The CDR3 spans 14 residues. Germline CDR1 reads SGHAT; CDR2 reads FQNNGV. CDR3 coding DNA: TGTTCCAGCAGCTTATCACGGGGCACCTACGAGCAGTACTTC. Translation gives CSSSLSRGTYEQYF. Full variable domain (remainder filled in from reference TRBV11-2 and TRBJ2-7): EAGVAQSPRYKIIEKRQSVAFWCNPISGHATLYWYQQILGQGPKLLIQFQNNGVVDDSQLPKDRFSAERLKGVDSTLKIQPAKLEDSAVYLCSSSLSRGTYEQYFGPGTRLTVT.

This clonotype turned up a few times. The chain employs TRBV7-9 and TRBJ2-1; 11 nucleotides align to TRBD2. This CDR3 is 16 amino acids long. After removal of 4 bases from V and 8 bases from J, the junction contained 10 bases not matched to a gene. Germline V gene data show CDR1 as SEHNR and CDR2 as FQNEAQ (reference sequence). CDR3 in DNA: TGTGCCAGCAGCTCACCTCTAGCGGGGGGCGGCGATGAGCAGTTCTTC. This sequence encodes CASSSPLAGGGDEQFF. Filled out from reference TRBV7-9 and TRBJ2-1, the complete variable domain reads DTGVSQNPRHKITKRGQNVTFRCDPISEHNRLYWYRQTLGQGPEFLTYFQNEAQLEKSRLLSDRFSAERPKGSFSTLEIQRTEQGDSAMYLCASSSPLAGGGDEQFFGPGTRLTVL.

The V and J genes are TRBV12-3 or TRBV12-4 and TRBJ2-5; D is unresolved. This CDR3 comprises 12 residues. V was cut by 3 bases and J by 4 bases, with 6 bases left in between. The CDR3 DNA sequence: TGTGCCAGCAGTTTTTGGCCAGAGACCCAGTACTTC. Encoded protein: CASSFWPETQYF.

This clonotype occurred a few times. Possible read error: a much larger clone is one base away. V gene TRBV25-1 combines with J gene TRBJ2-3; possibly TRBD2 for D (5 bases). The length of the CDR3 is 13 residues. CDR1 MGHDK and CDR2 SYGVNS come from the germline V gene. Trimming pared 6 bases from V and 0 bases from J, leaving 7 bases between. The CDR3 DNA reads TGTGCCAGCAGGCAGCGGAGCACAGATACGCAGTATTTT. Its protein is CASRQRSTDTQYF.